This entry lists 8 T cell receptor beta chains sequenced from one sample in a study of Ad26.COV2.S vaccination and SARS-CoV-2 variants. The treatment denotes: about 20 received Ad26.COV2.S at low or high dose, single or two shots; 5 received placebo; per-sample allocation not given. Collection of samples fell on day 63 after the first vaccine or placebo injection. Profiling relied on immunoSEQ multiplex PCR, and the TCRdb table lists in-frame clones only, not all of them. The repertoire holds 300,000 to 400,000 clones, with about 88% as singletons. The specimen was peripheral blood, collected in a trial of Ad26.COV2.S vaccine versus placebo. The receptors shown here come from a person aged 18-65 years who received the Ad26.COV2.S COVID-19 vaccine or a placebo.

The chain combines TRBV10-1 with TRBJ2-3; tentative D call: TRBD2 (6 bases). The CDR3 sequence is 13 residues long. Trimming removed 2 bases from V and 6 bases from J, with 9 bases in between. Germline CDR1 is WNHNN and CDR2 is SYGVQD (reference sequence). The DNA of the CDR3 is TGCGCCAGCAGTGAGCGGGAGCGGGATACGCAGTATTTT. It is translated as CASSERERDTQYF.

The chain carries TRBV4-1 and TRBJ2-5, with TRBD1 identical over 7 bases. Germline V gene lookup returns CDR1 MGHRA and CDR2 YSYEKL. J was trimmed by 4 bases and V by 5 bases; bases with no gene match: 10. This CDR3 contains 15 residues. In nucleotides, the CDR3 is TGCGCCAGCAGCACACGACAGGGCAGTGGAGAGACCCAGTACTTC. Its protein is CASSTRQGSGETQYF.

V and J are TRBV28 and TRBJ1-3, with D possibly TRBD1 on 6 matching bases. V was shortened by 2 bases and J by 3 bases, with 20 bases between the two germline ends. CDR3 size: 18 residues. Looked up from germline, CDR1 is MDHEN and CDR2 is SYDVKM. CDR3 nucleotide sequence: TGTGCCAGCAGTTTAAGGGAGGGGGGCGCATCTATTGGAAACACCATATATTTT. Encoded protein: CASSLREGGASIGNTIYF.

The chain carries TRBV4-3 and TRBJ2-5; no firm D call. The CDR3 contains 18 residues. Per the germline V gene, CDR1 is LGHNA and CDR2 is YSLEER. Trimming shortened V by 0 bases and J by 0 bases, and 17 bases separated the two germline ends. The CDR3 loop is CASSQEWGLVDYQETQYF. CDR3 DNA: TGCGCCAGCAGCCAAGAATGGGGTCTGGTAGACTACCAAGAGACCCAGTACTTC.

This rearrangement joins TRBV28 to TRBJ2-3; 9 bases agree with TRBD1. Unmatched junction bases numbered 7, after V lost 8 bases and J lost 1 base. The CDR3 contains 15 residues. CDR1 is MDHEN and CDR2 is SYDVKM in the germline V gene. CDR3 loop: CASPPGQGRTDTQYF. CDR3 in DNA: TGTGCCAGCCCCCCGGGACAGGGCCGCACAGATACGCAGTATTTT.

The genes are TRBV6-6 and TRBJ1-5, with D maybe TRBD1 (6 bases). The CDR3 runs 15 residues. The V and J ends lost 4 bases and 0 bases respectively, with 10 bases between them. Germline-derived CDR1 and CDR2 are MNHNY and SVGAGI (reference sequence). CDR3 nucleotides: TGTGCCAGCAGTTTCGAGGGGGGTAGCAATCAGCCCCAGCATTTT. This gives the protein CASSFEGGSNQPQHF.

This clone appeared a few times. This chain connects TRBV2 to TRBJ1-3; the D is unclear. CDR3 size: 14 residues. CDR1 SNHLY and CDR2 FYNNEI come from the germline V gene. Trimming stripped 7 bases from V and 2 bases from J, with 12 bases between. The CDR3 protein is CASTPDLAGNTIYF. In DNA form, the CDR3 reads TGTGCCAGCACCCCGGATCTCGCTGGAAACACCATATATTTT. The variable domain in full, with the rest retrieved from reference TRBV2 and TRBJ1-3, is EPEVTQTPSHQVTQMGQEVILRCVPISNHLYFYWYRQILGQKVEFLVSFYNNEISEKSEIFDDQFSVERPDGSNFTLKIRSTKLEDSAMYFCASTPDLAGNTIYFGEGSWLTVV.

This clone was picked up one time. Germline is not matched at one junction end, which may reflect a read error. The genes are TRBV6-1 and TRBJ1-4; D not resolved. Germline V CDR1 and CDR2: MNHNS, SASEGT. The CDR3 is 11 amino acids. The CDR3 nucleotides are TGTGCCAGCAGTGAGGTCGCTTACCCTATATTT. Translated, it gives CASSEVAYPIF.